A selection of T cell receptor beta chains follows, all from one sample in a study of T cell repertoires in cytomegalovirus infection. TCRdb analysed the reads with MiXCR anew, one entry per CDR3 protein. The table records tens of thousands of distinct CDR3 sequences, just under 4% of them present only once. The sequenced sample consisted of PBMCs. These receptors all stem from a human donor in good health (CMV status not recorded). Some clones in this sample may be carry-over from other donors' samples. Each CDR3 is given with its conserved first and last residue. D genes are given only for firm matches. Only part of the rows carry a size: once, few, many, or a class if the clone is expanded.

V gene	J gene	clone size	D gene	CDR3 protein	CDR3 DNA
TRBV12-3/TRBV12-4	TRBJ2-5	many	TRBD2	CASSLGRLAGEEGETQYF	TGTGCCAGCAGTTTAGGGAGACTAGCGGGAGAGGAAGGAGAGACCCAGTACTTC
TRBV7-6	TRBJ2-7	few	.	CASSRQGRLYEQYF	TGTGCCAGCAGCCGACAAGGCCGGCTGTACGAGCAGTACTTC
TRBV4-2	TRBJ2-7	few	TRBD2	CASSQELAESYEQYF	TGTGCCAGCAGCCAAGAACTAGCGGAATCCTACGAGCAGTACTTC
TRBV18	TRBJ2-1	many	.	CASFLGLTMNEQFF	TGTGCCAGCTTCCTCGGCCTCACTATGAATGAGCAGTTCTTC
TRBV7-6	TRBJ2-3	many	.	CASSLSGDSHTDTQYF	TGTGCCAGCAGCTTAAGCGGAGACTCGCACACAGATACGCAGTATTTT
TRBV7-2	TRBJ1-6	many	.	CASSLQPDAYNSPLHF	TGTGCCAGCAGCTTACAACCGGACGCTTATAATTCACCCCTCCACTTT
TRBV7-2	TRBJ2-7	many	.	CASRAGTLSSEQYF	TGTGCCAGCAGGGCCGGGACACTCTCCTCCGAGCAGTACTTC
TRBV7-2	TRBJ2-6	many	TRBD2	CASRSGRGGNVLTF	TGTGCCAGCAGATCCGGACGCGGGGGGAACGTCCTGACTTTC
TRBV7-2	TRBJ2-7	many	.	CASSLLGYEQYF	TGTGCCAGCAGCTTATTGGGTTACGAGCAGTACTTC
TRBV4-1	TRBJ1-2	many	.	CASSQVLSSSLYGYTF	TGCGCCAGCAGCCAAGTCTTATCGAGCAGCCTCTATGGCTACACCTTC
TRBV7-2	TRBJ1-5	many	.	CASSLAGSPQPQHF	TGTGCCAGCAGCTTAGCTGGGAGTCCTCAGCCCCAGCATTTT
TRBV7-2	TRBJ2-5	many	.	CASSFGESWETQYF	TGTGCCAGCAGCTTTGGGGAGTCTTGGGAGACCCAGTACTTC
TRBV11-2	TRBJ2-1	many	.	CASSREPDREQFF	TGTGCCAGCAGCCGGGAGCCAGACAGGGAGCAGTTCTTC
TRBV7-2	TRBJ1-1	many	.	CASSPVIRAEAFF	TGTGCCAGCAGCCCTGTGATTAGGGCTGAAGCTTTCTTT
TRBV7-3	TRBJ2-2	many	.	CASRQGGNTGELFF	TGTGCCAGTAGACAGGGAGGGAACACCGGGGAGCTGTTTTTT
TRBV24-1	TRBJ2-1	many	.	CATSDLTNNEQFF	TGTGCCACCAGTGATTTAACTAACAATGAGCAGTTCTTC
TRBV12-3/TRBV12-4	TRBJ2-6	many	.	CASSSVVANVLTF	TGTGCCAGCAGCTCAGTCGTTGCCAACGTCCTGACTTTC
TRBV7-2	TRBJ2-1	few	.	CASSFAGPPAEQFF	TGTGCCAGCAGCTTCGCGGGGCCCCCCGCGGAGCAGTTCTTC
TRBV7-2	TRBJ2-2	many	TRBD2	CASSSGTITGELFF	TGTGCCAGCAGCTCCGGGACTATAACCGGGGAGCTGTTTTTT
TRBV7-2	TRBJ2-3	many	.	CASSFLGTDTQYF	TGTGCCAGCAGCTTCCTGGGGACAGATACGCAGTATTTT
TRBV6-6	TRBJ1-5	many	.	CASSSAQPQHF	TGTGCCAGCAGTTCAGCTCAGCCCCAGCATTTT
TRBV28	TRBJ2-7	many	TRBD1	CASSPDRERYEQYF	TGTGCCAGCAGTCCGGACAGGGAACGGTACGAGCAGTACTTC
TRBV10-3	TRBJ2-7	many	.	CAIKPEPSYEQYF	TGTGCCATCAAGCCAGAGCCCTCCTACGAGCAGTACTTC
TRBV7-3	TRBJ2-1	many	.	CASSFGRSSYNEQFF	TGTGCCAGCAGCTTTGGGAGAAGCTCCTACAATGAGCAGTTCTTC
TRBV20-1	TRBJ2-7	many	.	CSARTRPAHWDNEQYF	TGCAGTGCTAGAACTAGACCGGCGCATTGGGACAACGAGCAGTACTTC
TRBV28	TRBJ1-2	few	.	CASSLTSLYGYTF	TGTGCCAGCAGTTTAACCAGCCTCTATGGCTACACCTTC
TRBV7-2	TRBJ2-5	.	.	CATAGIGKTQYF	TGTGCCACCGCGGGGATCGGAAAGACCCAGTACTTC
TRBV6-2/TRBV6-3	TRBJ2-3	.	TRBD2	CASRPGGGPTDTQYF	TGTGCCAGCAGGCCCGGGGGGGGTCCCACAGATACGCAGTATTTT